The clone carrying this T cell receptor (beta chain) was seen more than once but under ten times. The antigen is not known. CDR3 length: 16 amino acids. From germline, CDR1 is SGHTS and CDR2 YDEGEE. V was clipped by 4 bases and J by 2 bases; unmatched bases: 8. This entry belongs to a study of response to subunit inactivated influenza vaccine. TCRdb ran MiXCR on the RT-PCR reads and lists one entry per CDR3 protein. The table records approximately 500,000 distinct CDR3 sequences, around 15% of them present only once. General study findings and limits: Few new T cells, the authors suggested, are recruited by each seasonal influenza vaccination.

This specimen consisted of PBMCs from blood, obtained less than 13 days after vaccination. J is TRBJ2-3 and V is TRBV5-8; 9 bases agree with TRBD1. The receptor comes from a man aged 45-65 years who received an inactivated influenza vaccine. The CDR3 here is CASSGLDRGFTDTQYF. CDR3 in DNA: TGTGCCAGCAGCGGATTGGACAGGGGATTCACAGATACGCAGTATTTT. The full variable domain, in which reference TRBV5-8 and TRBJ2-3 provide the parts outside the CDR3, is EAGVTQSPTHLIKTRGQQATLRCSPISGHTSVYWYQQALGLGLQFLLWYDEGEERNRGNFPPRFSGRQFPNYSSELNVNALELEDSALYLCASSGLDRGFTDTQYFGPGTRLTVL.